One sample yielded the 28 T cell receptor beta chains listed below, sequenced in a study of regulatory T cells in long-lasting Graves disease. Library construction for TCR beta used iRepertoire HTBI primers and Arm-PCR of CDR3 regions. One entry per CDR3 protein results from TCRdb running MiXCR on the multiplex PCR reads. Of 430,000 or so distinct CDR3 sequences listed, roughly a fifth are singletons. The time point was: persistent/refractory GD, antithyroid drugs over 5 years with positive TRAb. Scientists built the TCR library using RNA that was extracted from PBMCs. The sample consisted of peripheral blood mononuclear cells (PBMCs), taken when the disease was refractory, from a patient treated with antithyroid drugs. The receptor source for this set is a female donor with Graves disease.

This clonotype was counted only a few times. This sequence joins TRBV20-1 and TRBJ1-4; D gene ambiguous. CDR3 length: 18 amino acids. The V end was cut by 0 bases, the J end by 6 bases, with 23 bases between. Germline V gene lookup returns CDR1 DFQATT and CDR2 SNEGSKA (reference sequence). CDR3 nucleotides: TGCAGTGCTAGAGACCGATCCGGGCCCGATTATGGTTATGAAAAACTGTTTTTT. It codes for CSARDRSGPDYGYEKLFF.

This clonotype was seen ten or more times. The V gene is TRBV7-9, the J gene TRBJ1-2; the D is unclear. CDR1 SEHNR and CDR2 FQNEAQ come from the germline V gene (reference sequence). V was cut by 5 bases and J by 6 bases, with 28 bases left in between. The length of the CDR3 is 18 residues. CDR3 DNA sequence: TGTGCCAGCAGCCTACCAACAGACGTCACCGTAAAGAACCATGGCTACACCTTC. This translates into CASSLPTDVTVKNHGYTF.

This CDR3 is CASRAGERPGELFF. In DNA, the CDR3 is TGCGCCAGCAGGGCGGGAGAGCGTCCCGGGGAGCTGTTTTTT. This chain connects TRBV5-1 to TRBJ2-2, with 7 bases lining up with TRBD2. The V gene's germline CDR1 is SGHRS and CDR2 YFSETQ. The trim removed 5 bases at V and 6 bases at J, leaving 7 bases unmatched. CDR3 length equals 14 residues.

This clonotype occurred a few times. This chain joins TRBV5-1 and TRBJ2-2; a possible D gene is TRBD2 (5 bases). This CDR3 is built from 14 residues. V gave up 4 bases and J gave up 4 bases, with 11 bases separating them. Germline CDR1 reads SGHRS; CDR2 reads YFSETQ. CDR3 coding DNA: TGCGCCAGCAGCGCGGGTGGTAGCACCGGGGAGCTGTTTTTT. Amino acids: CASSAGGSTGELFF. The full variable domain, completed using reference TRBV5-1 and TRBJ2-2, is KAGVTQTPRYLIKTRGQQVTLSCSPISGHRSVSWYQQTPGQGLQFLFEYFSETQRNKGNFPGRFSGRQFSNSRSEMNVSTLELGDSALYLCASSAGGSTGELFFGEGSRLTVL.

Many counts were recorded for this clonotype. The CDR3 here is CSVPSTGGYTF. CDR3 bases: TGCAGCGTCCCCTCGACAGGGGGCTACACCTTC. The J gene is TRBJ1-2, the V gene TRBV29-1, with 7 bases lining up with TRBD1. The CDR3 spans 11 residues. V dropped 6 bases and J dropped 8; count of bases not matched to a gene: 6. Germline lookup yields CDR1 SQVTM and CDR2 ANQGSEA.

This clonotype came up many times. This chain joins TRBV12-3 or TRBV12-4 and TRBJ1-3; D not certain. The CDR3 extends over 13 amino acids. V dropped 7 bases and J dropped 1 base, with 8 bases sitting between them. The CDR3, as DNA: TGTGCCAGCACCTTCGGATCTGGAAACACCATATATTTT. Its translation is CASTFGSGNTIYF.

The rearrangement uses TRBV2 and TRBJ1-2; TRBD1 is a possible D gene (5 bases). From germline, CDR1 is SNHLY and CDR2 FYNNEI. V was pared by 3 bases and J by 8 bases, with 13 bases between. The CDR3 has 13 residues. The CDR3 DNA sequence: TGTGCCAGCAGTGACGGGGGATCGCGCGGCTACACCTTC. Protein sequence: CASSDGGSRGYTF.

This chain joins TRBV12-3 or TRBV12-4 and TRBJ2-1; no definite D call. Trimming took 3 bases from V and 4 from J, leaving 10 bases between them. This CDR3 comprises 14 residues. The DNA of the CDR3 is TGTGCCAGCAGTTTGAGGCAGACTTACAATGAGCAGTTCTTC. This translates into CASSLRQTYNEQFF.

This clonotype was recorded at least ten times. The CDR3: CAISDLGGQPQHF. The CDR3 DNA follows: TGTGCCATCAGCGATCTGGGTGGTCAGCCCCAGCATTTT. V gene TRBV10-3 combines with J gene TRBJ1-5; D is ambiguous. The V end lost 6 bases, the J end lost 6 bases, and 12 bases lay between the germline ends. The CDR3 covers 13 residues. Germline-derived CDR1 and CDR2 are ENHRY and SYGVKD.

The chain recombines TRBV5-1 with TRBJ1-4, with D uncertain. The CDR3 length is 15 residues. V lost 2 bases, J lost 2 bases, and 10 bases lay in between. The V gene's germline CDR1 is SGHRS and CDR2 YFSETQ. CDR3 bases: TGCGCCAGCAGCTTTGGCGGTGGGACTAATGAAAAACTGTTTTTT. Translating gives CASSFGGGTNEKLFF.

As concerns this clonotype: Given a much more abundant clone one base away, this may be a read error. This chain joins TRBV6-1 and TRBJ2-7, with D possibly matching TRBD2 (6 bases). V lost 8 bases and J 9 bases, leaving 17 bases between the germline ends. The germline gives CDR1 MNHNS, CDR2 SASEGT. This CDR3 region has 12 residues. CDR3 nucleotides: TGTGCCAGCGGGGGGACGGGTCTGGGGCAGTACTTC. It specifies CASGGTGLGQYF.

Only one count was recorded for this clonotype. A much larger clone differs from this one at a single base, so this may be a read error. The V gene is TRBV7-8, the J gene TRBJ2-5; a possible D gene is TRBD2 (5 bases). The CDR3 covers 12 residues. The germline CDR1 and CDR2 sequences are SGHVS and FQNEAQ. The CDR3 region has the DNA TGTGCCAGCAGCTTAGCGCTCGGAGGCCAGCACTTC. Its translation is CASSLALGGQHF.

As concerns this clonotype: A much larger clone differs by one base, so this may be a read error. The J gene is TRBJ2-7, the V gene TRBV7-2; 10 nucleotides agree with TRBD2. Germline loops: CDR1 SGHTA, CDR2 FQGNSA. This CDR3 spans 17 amino acids. V was clipped by 3 bases and J by 1 base; unmatched bases: 9. The CDR3 region is CASSFPLGSGRSYEQYF. As DNA, the CDR3 is TGTGCCAGCAGCTTCCCTCTTGGTAGCGGGAGGTCCTACGAGCAGTACTTC. The full variable domain, with the rest looked up from reference TRBV7-2 and TRBJ2-7, is GAGVSQSPSNKVTEKGKDVELRCDPISGHTALYWYRQSLGQGLEFLIYFQGNSAPDKSGLPSDRFSAERTGGSVSTLTIQRTQQEDSAVYLCASSFPLGSGRSYEQYFGPGTRLTVT.

This clonotype was found many times. The chain couples TRBV7-2 to TRBJ1-2; no reliable D call. Deletions cut 2 bases from V and 14 bases from J, with 12 bases between. Germline values: CDR1 SGHTA, CDR2 FQGNSA. This CDR3 spans 11 amino acids. Here the CDR3 reads CASSLTPPLTF. The CDR3 DNA follows: TGTGCCAGCAGCTTAACACCCCCGTTAACCTTC. Based on the CDR3 plus reference TRBV7-2 and TRBJ1-2, the full variable domain is GAGVSQSPSNKVTEKGKDVELRCDPISGHTALYWYRQSLGQGLEFLIYFQGNSAPDKSGLPSDRFSAERTGGSVSTLTIQRTQQEDSAVYLCASSLTPPLTFGSGTRLTVV.

This clonotype was detected a few times. The chain has TRBV28 and TRBJ2-3; tentative D call: TRBD2 (6 bases). Germline CDR1 and CDR2: MDHEN and SYDVKM. The CDR3 runs to 16 residues. With 2 bases removed from V and 0 bases from J, the gap between germline ends came to 12 bases. The CDR3 sequence: CASSLGKLASTDTQYF. In nucleotides, the CDR3 is TGTGCCAGCAGTTTAGGAAAACTAGCTAGCACAGATACGCAGTATTTT.

The V gene is TRBV5-8, the J gene TRBJ1-2; D is perhaps TRBD1 (5 bases). This CDR3 has 15 amino acids. Trimming cost V 0 bases and J 2 bases, with 11 bases left between them. CDR1 and CDR2 (germline): SGHTS, YDEGEE. The CDR3 is CASSLAEGLNYGYTF. The CDR3 nucleotides read TGTGCCAGCAGCTTGGCCGAGGGGCTCAACTATGGCTACACCTTC.

This clonotype has just a few counts. CDR3 bases: TGTGCCAGCGACAGGCGTTTGGAAAAACTGTTTTTT. It is translated as CASDRRLEKLFF. The chain recombines TRBV14 with TRBJ1-4, with D maybe TRBD1 (6 bases). The V end was cut by 8 bases, the J end by 8 bases, with 12 bases between. In germline, CDR1 is SGHDN, CDR2 FVKESK. This CDR3 region has 12 residues.

This clonotype was seen only a few times. This chain connects TRBV19 to TRBJ2-5; D is unclear. The CDR3 is made up of 12 amino acids. CDR1 is LNHDA, CDR2 SQIVND, per germline (reference sequence). V dropped 5 bases and J dropped 5 bases, with 9 bases sitting between them. CDR3 amino acids: CASSARPETQYF. In nucleotides, the CDR3 is TGTGCCAGTAGTGCCCGGCCGGAGACCCAGTACTTC.

The genes are TRBV2 and TRBJ2-5; 8 bases line up with TRBD2. The CDR3 spans 15 residues. Germline values: CDR1 SNHLY, CDR2 FYNNEI. V was clipped by 1 base and J by 5 bases; unmatched bases: 6. Here the CDR3 reads CASSEGAGGRETQYF. DNA of the CDR3: TGTGCCAGCAGTGAAGGGGCGGGAGGACGGGAGACCCAGTACTTC.

This clonotype was observed a few times. J is TRBJ2-2 and V is TRBV19, with D perhaps matching TRBD2 (6 bases). Trimming shortened V by 7 bases and J by 1 base, and 13 bases separated the two germline ends. This CDR3 region has 15 residues. The germline V gene has CDR1 LNHDA and CDR2 SQIVND (reference sequence). DNA of the CDR3: TGTGCCAGTATAACTGGAGGGCTGAACACCGGGGAGCTGTTTTTT. As protein: CASITGGLNTGELFF.

The chain carries TRBV5-1 and TRBJ2-6; maybe TRBD2 (5 bases). V lost 2 bases, J lost 1 base, and 13 bases lay in between. Germline CDR1 SGHRS, CDR2 YFSETQ. This CDR3 has 17 amino acids. CDR3 DNA sequence: TGCGCCAGCAGCTTCGGGGAGCTCTTTTCTGGGGCCAACGTCCTGACTTTC. It codes for CASSFGELFSGANVLTF.

This clonotype was seen ten or more times. The chain joins TRBV30 to TRBJ1-5; TRBD1 is a possible D gene (5 bases). This CDR3 has 13 amino acids. Deletions cut 6 bases from V and 2 bases from J, with 11 bases between. The germline CDR1 and CDR2 sequences are GTSNPN and SVGIG (reference sequence). This chain's CDR3 is CACDSGGNQPQHF. CDR3 coding DNA: TGTGCCTGCGACAGCGGAGGCAATCAGCCCCAGCATTTT.

There are a few counts of this clonotype. Written as DNA, the CDR3 is TGCAGTGCTAGAGTTGTGGGGGATCAGCCCCAGCATTTT. Its translation is CSARVVGDQPQHF. This chain joins TRBV20-1 and TRBJ1-5; D perhaps matches TRBD1 (5 bases). This CDR3 is built from 13 residues. V lost 1 base and J 5 bases, leaving 9 bases between the germline ends. Germline CDR1 reads DFQATT; CDR2 reads SNEGSKA (reference sequence).

This clonotype was seen ten or more times. The rearrangement links TRBV10-3 to TRBJ2-2; TRBD1 or TRBD2 may be the D gene (5 bases each). There are 17 residues in the CDR3. Looked up from germline, CDR1 is ENHRY and CDR2 is SYGVKD. V was trimmed by 3 bases and J by 1 base, leaving 15 bases between them. As DNA, the CDR3 is TGTGCCATCAGTGAATGGGACCGCCTCGAGAACACCGGGGAGCTGTTTTTT. Amino acids: CAISEWDRLENTGELFF.

This clonotype has more than one count but fewer than ten. The chain combines TRBV15 with TRBJ1-2; D may be TRBD1 (5 bases). Germline V gene sequence: CDR1 LNHNV, CDR2 YYDKDF (reference sequence). This CDR3 contains 16 residues. V lost 0 bases, J lost 4 bases, and 15 bases lay in between. CDR3 in DNA: TGTGCCACCAGCAGAGATCTACGGGGCTCTATCTATGGCTACACCTTC. It translates to CATSRDLRGSIYGYTF. The variable domain in full, with the rest retrieved from reference TRBV15 and TRBJ1-2, is DAMVIQNPRYQVTQFGKPVTLSCSQTLNHNVMYWYQQKSSQAPKLLFHYYDKDFNNEADTPDNFQSRRPNTSFCFLDIRSPGLGDTAMYLCATSRDLRGSIYGYTFGSGTRLTVV.

This clonotype was recorded many times. The chain combines TRBV12-3 or TRBV12-4 with TRBJ1-5, with 8 bases aligning to TRBD1. There are 15 residues in the CDR3. With 7 bases clipped from V and 0 bases from J, the junction kept 5 bases outside the gene matches. The CDR3 region is CASILQGGSNQPQHF. In DNA form, the CDR3 reads TGTGCCAGCATCCTACAGGGGGGTAGCAATCAGCCCCAGCATTTT.

In the case of this clonotype: This may come from a read error, since a much larger clone is one base off. This chain connects TRBV5-6 to TRBJ2-7; perhaps TRBD2 as D (5 bases). Germline CDR1 and CDR2: SGHDT and YYEEEE. The CDR3 extends over 13 amino acids. Between the trimmed V and J ends, which lost 3 bases and 7 bases, there was a span of 14 bases. The CDR3 DNA sequence: TGTGCCAGCAGCTCCCTGCGTGGGAGAGAGCAGTACTTC. This translates into CASSSLRGREQYF. The full variable domain, completed using reference TRBV5-6 and TRBJ2-7, is DAGVTQSPTHLIKTRGQQVTLRCSPKSGHDTVSWYQQALGQGPQFIFQYYEEEERQRGNFPDRFSGHQFPNYSSELNVNALLLGDSALYLCASSSLRGREQYFGPGTRLTVT.

This clonotype was seen repeatedly, ten times or more. The chain uses TRBV5-1 and TRBJ1-2; no reliable D call. The CDR3 is made up of 15 amino acids. Trimming shortened V by 0 bases and J by 0 bases, and 9 bases separated the two germline ends. Germline CDR1 and CDR2: SGHRS and YFSETQ. CDR3 DNA sequence: TGCGCCAGCAGCTTGGATCCTCTAGCTAACTATGGCTACACCTTC. As protein: CASSLDPLANYGYTF.